This T cell receptor (beta chain) was profiled in a study of control samples from healthy donors and cancer patients. The V gene's germline CDR1 is LNHDA and CDR2 SQIVND (reference sequence). There are 12 residues in the CDR3. With 0 bases removed from V and 5 bases from J, the gap between germline ends came to 1 base. Only in-frame clones appear in the TCRdb table, and some are missing; sequencing was by immunoSEQ multiplex PCR. The table has 160,000 or so clones, approximately 90% seen once. The sample taken for sequencing was blood. The chain recombines TRBV19 with TRBJ2-2; D ambiguous. The receptor was derived from a woman in her twenties or thirties in good health. The CDR3 nucleotides are TGTGCCAGTAGTATAGAAACCGGGGAGCTGTTTTTT. It encodes CASSIETGELFF.